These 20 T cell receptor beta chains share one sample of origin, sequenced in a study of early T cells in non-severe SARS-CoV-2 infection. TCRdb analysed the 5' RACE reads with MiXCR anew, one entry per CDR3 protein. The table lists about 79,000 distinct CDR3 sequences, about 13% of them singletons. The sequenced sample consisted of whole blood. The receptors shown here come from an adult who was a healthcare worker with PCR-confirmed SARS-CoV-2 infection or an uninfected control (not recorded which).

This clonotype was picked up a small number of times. The CDR3 DNA is TGTGCCACCAGTGATTACAACACTGAAGCTTTCTTT. Translated: CATSDYNTEAFF. The rearrangement uses TRBV24-1 and TRBJ1-1; D unresolved. Germline values: CDR1 KGHDR, CDR2 SFDVKD. V was clipped by 2 bases and J by 2 bases, with 2 bases between them. CDR3 length: 12 amino acids.

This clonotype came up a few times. CDR3 bases: TGTGCCAGCAGTCTTACTAGCGGGAGGAACACCGGGGAGCTGTTTTTT. Its protein product is CASSLTSGRNTGELFF. The chain joins TRBV3-1 to TRBJ2-2; TRBD2 matches at 11 bases. The germline CDR1 and CDR2 sequences are LGHDT and YNNKEL (reference sequence). The length of the CDR3 is 16 residues. J gave up 1 base and V 6 bases, and 4 bases lay outside the gene matches.

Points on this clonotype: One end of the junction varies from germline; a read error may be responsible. This chain's CDR3 is CASSHSNAPGLRNTEAFF. CDR3 bases: TGTGCCAGCAGTCACTCGAACGCGCCGGGACTTAGAAACACTGAAGCTTTCTTT. V and J are TRBV6-5 and TRBJ1-1, with TRBD1 as a possible D gene (5 bases). This CDR3 comprises 18 residues. Germline loops: CDR1 MNHEY, CDR2 SVGAGI.

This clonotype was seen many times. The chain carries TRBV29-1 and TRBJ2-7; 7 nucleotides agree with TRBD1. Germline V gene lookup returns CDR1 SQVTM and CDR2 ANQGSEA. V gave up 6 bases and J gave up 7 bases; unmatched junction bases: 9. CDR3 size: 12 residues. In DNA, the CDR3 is TGCAGCGTCATAAAGACAGGGAGAGAGCAGTACTTC. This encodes CSVIKTGREQYF.

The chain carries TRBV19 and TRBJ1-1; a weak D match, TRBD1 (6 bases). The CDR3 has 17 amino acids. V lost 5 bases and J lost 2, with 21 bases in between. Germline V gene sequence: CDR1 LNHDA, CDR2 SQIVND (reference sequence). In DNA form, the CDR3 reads TGTGCCAGTAGTTCCCGGACAGATGGGAGAGGAAACACTGAAGCTTTCTTT. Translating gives CASSSRTDGRGNTEAFF. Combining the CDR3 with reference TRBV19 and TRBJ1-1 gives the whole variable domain DGGITQSPKYLFRKEGQNVTLSCEQNLNHDAMYWYRQDPGQGLRLIYYSQIVNDFQKGDIAEGYSVSREKKESFPLTVTSAQKNPTAFYLCASSSRTDGRGNTEAFFGQGTRLTVV.

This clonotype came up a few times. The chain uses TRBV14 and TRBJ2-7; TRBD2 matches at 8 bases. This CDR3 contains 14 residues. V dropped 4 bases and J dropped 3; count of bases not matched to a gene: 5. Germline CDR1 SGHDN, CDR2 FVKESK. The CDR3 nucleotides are TGTGCCAGCAGCCCGTCGGGAGGGAACTACGAGCAGTACTTC. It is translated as CASSPSGGNYEQYF. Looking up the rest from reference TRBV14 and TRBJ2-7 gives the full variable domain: EAGVTQFPSHSVIEKGQTVTLRCDPISGHDNLYWYRRVMGKEIKFLLHFVKESKQDESGMPNNRFLAERTGGTYSTLKVQPAELEDSGVYFCASSPSGGNYEQYFGPGTRLTVT.

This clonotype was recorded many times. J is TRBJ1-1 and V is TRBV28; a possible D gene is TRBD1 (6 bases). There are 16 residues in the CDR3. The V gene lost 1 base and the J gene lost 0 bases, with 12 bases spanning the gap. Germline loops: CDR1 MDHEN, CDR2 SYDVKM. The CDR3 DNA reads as TGTGCCAGCAGTTTATTCCCGGACAGCATGAACACTGAAGCTTTCTTT. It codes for CASSLFPDSMNTEAFF.

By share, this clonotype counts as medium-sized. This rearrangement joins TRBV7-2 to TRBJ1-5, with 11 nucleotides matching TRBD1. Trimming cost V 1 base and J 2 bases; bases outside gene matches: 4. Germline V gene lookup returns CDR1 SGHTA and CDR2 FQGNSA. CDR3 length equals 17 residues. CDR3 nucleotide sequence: TGTGCCAGCAGCTTAGGGACAGGGGGCATCGGCAATCAGCCCCAGCATTTT. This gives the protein CASSLGTGGIGNQPQHF.

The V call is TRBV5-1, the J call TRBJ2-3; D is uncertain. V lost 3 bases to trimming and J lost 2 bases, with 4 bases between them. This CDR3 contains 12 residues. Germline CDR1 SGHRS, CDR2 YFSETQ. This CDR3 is CASSWITDTQYF. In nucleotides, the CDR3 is TGCGCCAGCAGCTGGATCACAGATACGCAGTATTTT. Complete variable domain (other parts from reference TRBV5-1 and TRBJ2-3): KAGVTQTPRYLIKTRGQQVTLSCSPISGHRSVSWYQQTPGQGLQFLFEYFSETQRNKGNFPGRFSGRQFSNSRSEMNVSTLELGDSALYLCASSWITDTQYFGPGTRLTVL.

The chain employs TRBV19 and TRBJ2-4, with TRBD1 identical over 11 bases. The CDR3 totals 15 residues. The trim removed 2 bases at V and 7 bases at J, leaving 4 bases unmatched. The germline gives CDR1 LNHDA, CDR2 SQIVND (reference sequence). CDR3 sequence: CASSIWTGGENIQYF. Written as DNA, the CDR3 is TGTGCCAGTAGTATATGGACAGGGGGCGAGAACATTCAGTACTTC.

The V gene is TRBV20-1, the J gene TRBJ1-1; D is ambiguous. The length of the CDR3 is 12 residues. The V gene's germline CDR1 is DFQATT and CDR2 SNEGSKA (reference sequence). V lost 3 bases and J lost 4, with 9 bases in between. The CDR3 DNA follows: TGCAGTGCTAGTAGTGCGGGCACTGAAGCTTTCTTT. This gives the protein CSASSAGTEAFF.

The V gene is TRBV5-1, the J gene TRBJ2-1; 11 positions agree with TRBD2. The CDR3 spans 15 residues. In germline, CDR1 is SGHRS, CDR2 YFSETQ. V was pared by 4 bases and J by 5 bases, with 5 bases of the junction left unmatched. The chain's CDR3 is CASSETSGRNNEQFF. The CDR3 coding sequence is TGCGCCAGCAGCGAAACTAGCGGGAGAAACAATGAGCAGTTCTTC.

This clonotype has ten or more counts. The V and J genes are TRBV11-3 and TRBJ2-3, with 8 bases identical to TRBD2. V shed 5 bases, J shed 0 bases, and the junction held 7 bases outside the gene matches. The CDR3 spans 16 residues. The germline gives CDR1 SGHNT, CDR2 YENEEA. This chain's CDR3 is CASSRRLAGSTDTQYF. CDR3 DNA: TGTGCCAGCAGCCGCCGTTTAGCGGGGAGCACAGATACGCAGTATTTT.

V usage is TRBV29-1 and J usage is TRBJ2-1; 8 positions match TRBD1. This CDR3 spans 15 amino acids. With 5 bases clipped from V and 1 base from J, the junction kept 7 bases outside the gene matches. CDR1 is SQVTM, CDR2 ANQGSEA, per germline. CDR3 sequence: CSVSLGTGSYNEQFF. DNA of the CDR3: TGCAGCGTTAGTCTCGGGACAGGTTCCTACAATGAGCAGTTCTTC.

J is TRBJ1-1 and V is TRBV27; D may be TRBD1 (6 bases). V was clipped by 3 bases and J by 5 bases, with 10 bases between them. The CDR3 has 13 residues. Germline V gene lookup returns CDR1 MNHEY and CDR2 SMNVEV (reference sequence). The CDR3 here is CASSFNQGTEAFF. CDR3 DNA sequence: TGTGCCAGCAGTTTTAATCAGGGGACTGAAGCTTTCTTT.

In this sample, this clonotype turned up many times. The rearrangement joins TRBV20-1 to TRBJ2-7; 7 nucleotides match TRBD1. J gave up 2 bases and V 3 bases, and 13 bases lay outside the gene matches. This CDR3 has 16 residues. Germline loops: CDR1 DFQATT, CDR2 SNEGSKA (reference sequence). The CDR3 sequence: CSARSETGPETYEQYF. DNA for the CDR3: TGCAGTGCTAGGTCTGAGACAGGGCCTGAAACCTACGAGCAGTACTTC.

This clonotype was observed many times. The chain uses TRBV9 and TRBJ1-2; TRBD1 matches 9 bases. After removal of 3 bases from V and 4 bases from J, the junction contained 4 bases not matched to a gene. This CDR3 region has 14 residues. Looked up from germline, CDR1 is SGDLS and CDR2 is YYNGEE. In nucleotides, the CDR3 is TGTGCCAGCAGCGCGGACAGGGGAGGCTATGGCTACACCTTC. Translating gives CASSADRGGYGYTF.

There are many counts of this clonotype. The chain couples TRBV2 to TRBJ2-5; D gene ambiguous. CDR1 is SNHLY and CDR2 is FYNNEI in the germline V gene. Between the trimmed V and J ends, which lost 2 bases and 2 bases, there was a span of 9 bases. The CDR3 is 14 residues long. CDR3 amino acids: CASSEHDNQETQYF. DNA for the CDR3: TGTGCCAGCAGTGAACATGACAATCAAGAGACCCAGTACTTC. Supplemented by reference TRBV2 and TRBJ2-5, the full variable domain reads EPEVTQTPSHQVTQMGQEVILRCVPISNHLYFYWYRQILGQKVEFLVSFYNNEISEKSEIFDDQFSVERPDGSNFTLKIRSTKLEDSAMYFCASSEHDNQETQYFGPGTRLLVL.

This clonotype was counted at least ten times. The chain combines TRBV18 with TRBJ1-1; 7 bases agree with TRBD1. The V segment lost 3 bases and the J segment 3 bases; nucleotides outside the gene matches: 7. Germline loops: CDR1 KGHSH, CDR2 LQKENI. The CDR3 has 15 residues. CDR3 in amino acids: CASSPRQGRDTEAFF. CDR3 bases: TGTGCCAGCTCACCCCGACAGGGAAGGGACACTGAAGCTTTCTTT.

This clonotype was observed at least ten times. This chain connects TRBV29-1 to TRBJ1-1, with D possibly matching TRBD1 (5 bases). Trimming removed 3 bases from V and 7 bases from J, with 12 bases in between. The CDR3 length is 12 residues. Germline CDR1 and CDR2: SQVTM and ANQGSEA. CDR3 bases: TGCAGCGTTGACAGGGAGCGCAGTGAAGCTTTCTTT. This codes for CSVDRERSEAFF.